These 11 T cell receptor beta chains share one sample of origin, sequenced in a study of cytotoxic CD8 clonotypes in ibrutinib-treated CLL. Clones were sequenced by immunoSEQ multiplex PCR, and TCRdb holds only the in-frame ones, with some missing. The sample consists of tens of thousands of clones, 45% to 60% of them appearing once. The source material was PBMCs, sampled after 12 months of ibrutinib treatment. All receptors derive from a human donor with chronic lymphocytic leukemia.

Here the CDR3 reads CASSSIGPRYDEQFF. CDR3 bases: TGTGCCAGCAGTTCGATAGGGCCTAGGTACGATGAGCAGTTCTTC. This rearrangement joins TRBV6-5 to TRBJ2-1, with D uncertain. The germline CDR1 and CDR2 sequences are MNHEY and SVGAGI. The CDR3 length is 15 residues. Trimming removed 4 bases from V and 8 bases from J, with 18 bases in between.

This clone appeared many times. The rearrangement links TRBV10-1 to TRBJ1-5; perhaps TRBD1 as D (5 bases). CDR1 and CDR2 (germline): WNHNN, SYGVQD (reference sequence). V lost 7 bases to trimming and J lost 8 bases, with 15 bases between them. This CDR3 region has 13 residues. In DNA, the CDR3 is TGCGCCAGCAAAGAGGGGAGGAAAAAGCCCCAGCATTTT. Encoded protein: CASKEGRKKPQHF.

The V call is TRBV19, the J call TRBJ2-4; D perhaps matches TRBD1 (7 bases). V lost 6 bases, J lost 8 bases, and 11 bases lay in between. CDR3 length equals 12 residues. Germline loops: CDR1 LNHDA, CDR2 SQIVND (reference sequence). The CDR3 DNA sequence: TGTGCCAGTAGAGACAGGGAGGACATTCAGTACTTC. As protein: CASRDREDIQYF.

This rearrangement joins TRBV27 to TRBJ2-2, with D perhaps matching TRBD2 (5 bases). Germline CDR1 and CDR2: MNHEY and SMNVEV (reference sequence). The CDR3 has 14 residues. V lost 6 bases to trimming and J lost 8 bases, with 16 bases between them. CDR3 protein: CASSKGAPGGELFF. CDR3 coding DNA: TGTGCCAGCAGCAAAGGCGCCCCGGGGGGGGAGCTGTTTTTT.

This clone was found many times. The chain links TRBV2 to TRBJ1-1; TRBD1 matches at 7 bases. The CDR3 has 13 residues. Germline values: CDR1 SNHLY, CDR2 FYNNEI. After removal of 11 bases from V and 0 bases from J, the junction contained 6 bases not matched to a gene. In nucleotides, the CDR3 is TGTGCCGTTCGACAGGGAATGAACACTGAAGCTTTCTTT. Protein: CAVRQGMNTEAFF.

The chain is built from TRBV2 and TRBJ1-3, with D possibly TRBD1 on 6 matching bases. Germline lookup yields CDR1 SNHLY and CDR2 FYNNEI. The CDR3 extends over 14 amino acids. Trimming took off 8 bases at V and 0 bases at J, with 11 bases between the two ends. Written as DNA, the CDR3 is TGTGCCAGCCGAGAGACAGGCTCTGGAAACACCATATATTTT. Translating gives CASRETGSGNTIYF.

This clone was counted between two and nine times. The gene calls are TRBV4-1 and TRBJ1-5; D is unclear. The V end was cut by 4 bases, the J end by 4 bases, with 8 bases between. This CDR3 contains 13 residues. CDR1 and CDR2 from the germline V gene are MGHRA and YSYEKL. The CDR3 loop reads CASSLGSNQPQHF. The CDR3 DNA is TGCGCCAGCAGCCTGGGATCGAATCAGCCCCAGCATTTT.

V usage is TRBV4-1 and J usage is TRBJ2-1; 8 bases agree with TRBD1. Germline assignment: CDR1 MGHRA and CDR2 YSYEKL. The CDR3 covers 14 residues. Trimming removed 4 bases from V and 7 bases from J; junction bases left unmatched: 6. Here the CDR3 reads CASSLGQALNEQFF. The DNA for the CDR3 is TGCGCCAGCAGCCTGGGACAGGCTTTAAATGAGCAGTTCTTC.

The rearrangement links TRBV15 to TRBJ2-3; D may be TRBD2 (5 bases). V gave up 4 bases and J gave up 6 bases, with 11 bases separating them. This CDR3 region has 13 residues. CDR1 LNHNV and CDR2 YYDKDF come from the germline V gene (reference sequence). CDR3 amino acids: CATSTSSADTQYF. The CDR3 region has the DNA TGTGCCACCAGCACTAGCAGCGCGGATACGCAGTATTTT.

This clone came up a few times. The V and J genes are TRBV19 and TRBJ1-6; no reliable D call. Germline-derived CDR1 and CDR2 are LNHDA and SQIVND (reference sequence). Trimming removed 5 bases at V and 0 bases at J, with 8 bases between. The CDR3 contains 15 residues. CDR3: CASSLGSSYNSPLHF. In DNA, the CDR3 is TGTGCCAGTAGTTTGGGGAGCTCCTATAATTCACCCCTCCACTTT.

The CDR3 sequence is CATSGGNTGELFF. CDR3 sequence (DNA): TGTGCCACAAGCGGGGGGAACACCGGGGAGCTGTTTTTT. J is TRBJ2-2 and V is TRBV19; 8 bases agree with TRBD2. V dropped 10 bases and J dropped 1; count of bases not matched to a gene: 2. This CDR3 contains 13 residues. CDR1 and CDR2 from the germline V gene are LNHDA and SQIVND (reference sequence).